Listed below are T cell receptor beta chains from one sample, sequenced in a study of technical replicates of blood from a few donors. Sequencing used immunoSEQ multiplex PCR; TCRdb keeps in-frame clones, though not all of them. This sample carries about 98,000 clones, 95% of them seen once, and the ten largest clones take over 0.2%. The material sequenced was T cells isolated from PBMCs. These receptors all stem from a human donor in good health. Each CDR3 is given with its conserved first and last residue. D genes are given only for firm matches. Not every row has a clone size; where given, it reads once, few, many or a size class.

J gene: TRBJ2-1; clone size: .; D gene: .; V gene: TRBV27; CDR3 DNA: TGTGCCAGCAGTTTAGGGCTCCCGGAGGGGCAGTTCTTC; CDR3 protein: CASSLGLPEGQFF
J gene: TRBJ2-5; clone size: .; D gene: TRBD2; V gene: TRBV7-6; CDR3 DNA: TGTGCCAGCAGCTTAGCAAGCGGGAGAGGTCGGGAGACCCAGTACTTC; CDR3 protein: CASSLASGRGRETQYF
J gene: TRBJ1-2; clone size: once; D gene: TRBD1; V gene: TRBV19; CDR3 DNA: TGTGCCAGTACCCATACTCCGGGACAGGGGGACTTAATCTATGGCTACACCTTC; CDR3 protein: CASTHTPGQGDLIYGYTF
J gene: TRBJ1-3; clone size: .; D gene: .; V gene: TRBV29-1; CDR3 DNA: TGCAGCGTTGAAGGGCCCTCTGGAAACACCATATATTTT; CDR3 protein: CSVEGPSGNTIYF
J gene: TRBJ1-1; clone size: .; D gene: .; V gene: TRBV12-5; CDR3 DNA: TGTGCTAGTGGTTTACAGATGAACACTGAAGCTTTCTTT; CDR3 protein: CASGLQMNTEAFF
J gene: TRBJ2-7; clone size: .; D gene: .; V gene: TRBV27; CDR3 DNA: TGTGCCAGCAGTCCAGACAGTGTTAGTCCCTACGAGCAGTACTTC; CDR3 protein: CASSPDSVSPYEQYF
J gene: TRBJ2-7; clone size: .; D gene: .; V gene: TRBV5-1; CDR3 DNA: TGTGCCAGCAGCTTGAGCGGTACCTACGAGCAGTACTTC; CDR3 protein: CASSLSGTYEQYF
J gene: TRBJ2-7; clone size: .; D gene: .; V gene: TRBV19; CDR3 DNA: TGTGCCAGTAGTGGAGGTCTGGGATACTACGAGCAGTACTTC; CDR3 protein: CASSGGLGYYEQYF
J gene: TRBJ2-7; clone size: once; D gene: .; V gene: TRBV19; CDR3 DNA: TGTGCCAGTAGTATCTCCGGGTCTTACTCCTACGAGCAGTACTTC; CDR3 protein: CASSISGSYSYEQYF
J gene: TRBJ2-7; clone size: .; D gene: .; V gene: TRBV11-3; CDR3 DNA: TGTGCCAGCACCCCCAGGGCGGAATACGAGCAGTACTTC; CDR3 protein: CASTPRAEYEQYF
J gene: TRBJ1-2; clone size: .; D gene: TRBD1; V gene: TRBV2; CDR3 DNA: TGTGCCAGCAGTGGGGACAGTACCTATGGCTACACCTTC; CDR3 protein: CASSGDSTYGYTF
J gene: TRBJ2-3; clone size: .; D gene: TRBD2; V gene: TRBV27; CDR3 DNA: TGTGCCAGCAGCGGACTAGTCGGAGCCACAGATACGCAGTATTTT; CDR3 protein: CASSGLVGATDTQYF
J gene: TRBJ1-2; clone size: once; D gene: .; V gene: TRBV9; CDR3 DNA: TGTGCCAGCAGCGCACAATACTCGGACAGCCTCCCCACCGGTGGCTACACCTTC; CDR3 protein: CASSAQYSDSLPTGGYTF
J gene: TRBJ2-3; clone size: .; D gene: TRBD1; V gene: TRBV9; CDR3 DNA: TGTGCCAGCAGCGTAGCTCGGACAGGGGTGAGCACAGATACGCAGTATTTT; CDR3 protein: CASSVARTGVSTDTQYF
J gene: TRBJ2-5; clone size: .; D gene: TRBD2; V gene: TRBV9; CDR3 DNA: TGTGCCAGCAGCGGGGGGGGAAATGGAGAGACCCAGTACTTC; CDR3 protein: CASSGGGNGETQYF
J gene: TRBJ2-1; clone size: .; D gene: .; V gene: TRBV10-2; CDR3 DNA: TGCGCCAGTTCGGACAGTACCTACAATGAGCAGTTCTTC; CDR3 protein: CASSDSTYNEQFF
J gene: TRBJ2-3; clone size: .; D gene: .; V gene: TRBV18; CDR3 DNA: TGTGCCAGCTCGCGGTCAGATACGCAGTATTTT; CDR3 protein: CASSRSDTQYF
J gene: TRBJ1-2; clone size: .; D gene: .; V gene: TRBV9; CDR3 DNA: TGTGCCAGCAGCGAATCTGGGACGGTGGGGGCGGACTATGGCTACACCTTC; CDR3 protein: CASSESGTVGADYGYTF
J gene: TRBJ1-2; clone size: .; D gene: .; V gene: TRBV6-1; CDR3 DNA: TGTGCCAGCAGTGAACGGGACTTCACCCCCGGTGGCTACACCTTC; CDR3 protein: CASSERDFTPGGYTF
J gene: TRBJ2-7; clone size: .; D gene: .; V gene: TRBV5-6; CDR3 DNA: TGTGCCAGCAGCTTCATGACAGTATCCTACGAGCAGTACTTC; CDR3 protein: CASSFMTVSYEQYF
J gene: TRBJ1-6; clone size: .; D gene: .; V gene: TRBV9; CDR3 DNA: TGTGCCAGCAGCGTAGCTCCGGGAAATTCACCCCTCCACTTT; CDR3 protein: CASSVAPGNSPLHF
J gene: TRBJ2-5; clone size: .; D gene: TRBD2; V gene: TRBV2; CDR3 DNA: TGTGCCAGCAGTGTAGGACTAGCAGTAAGTTTCGAAGAGACCCAGTACTTC; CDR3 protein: CASSVGLAVSFEETQYF
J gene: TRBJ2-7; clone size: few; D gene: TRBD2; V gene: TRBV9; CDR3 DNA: TGTGCCAGCAGCGTAGGGGGCGGGGGGACCTACGAGCAGTACTTC; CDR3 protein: CASSVGGGGTYEQYF
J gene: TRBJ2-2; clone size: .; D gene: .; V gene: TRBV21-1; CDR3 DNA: TGTGCCAGCAGCAAAAATTCCGGTCCGGGACAGGGGGATACCGGGGAGCTGTTTTTT; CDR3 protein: CASSKNSGPGQGDTGELFF
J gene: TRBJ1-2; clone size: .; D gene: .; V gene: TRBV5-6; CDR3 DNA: TGTGCCAGCAGCTTGGACCATCCAGGGTATGGCTACACCTTC; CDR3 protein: CASSLDHPGYGYTF
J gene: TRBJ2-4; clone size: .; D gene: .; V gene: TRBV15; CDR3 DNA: TGTGCCACCAGCAGGTCCAATCAAGCCAAAAACATTCAGTACTTC; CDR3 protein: CATSRSNQAKNIQYF
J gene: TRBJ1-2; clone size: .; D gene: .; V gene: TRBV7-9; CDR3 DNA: TGTGCCAGCAGCTTCGAGGGTCTCTATGGCTACACCTTC; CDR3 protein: CASSFEGLYGYTF
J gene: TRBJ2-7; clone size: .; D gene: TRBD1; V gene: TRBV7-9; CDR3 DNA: TGTGCCAGCAGTTCAAAACCGGGACAGGGGGCTGTATACGAGCAGTACTTC; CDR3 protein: CASSSKPGQGAVYEQYF
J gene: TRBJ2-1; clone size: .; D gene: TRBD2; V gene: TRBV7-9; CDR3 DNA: TGTGCCAGCAGCTTAGTGGGCGGGGGGGCAGGTGAGCAGTTCTTC; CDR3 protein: CASSLVGGGAGEQFF
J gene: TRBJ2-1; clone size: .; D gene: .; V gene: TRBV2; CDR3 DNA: TGTGCCAGCAGGGGATACCGGGACACCTCTTACAATGAGCAGTTCTTC; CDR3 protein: CASRGYRDTSYNEQFF
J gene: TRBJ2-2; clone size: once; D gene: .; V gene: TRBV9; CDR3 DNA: TGTGCCAGCAGCCCGGTGGCAGGGAACACCGGGGAGCTGTTTTTT; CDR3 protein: CASSPVAGNTGELFF
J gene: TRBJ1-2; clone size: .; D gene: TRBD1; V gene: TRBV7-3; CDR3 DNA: TGTGCCAGCAGCCAGGGACAGGGCTATGGCTACACCTTC; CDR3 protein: CASSQGQGYGYTF
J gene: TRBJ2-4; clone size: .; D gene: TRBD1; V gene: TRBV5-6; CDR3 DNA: TGTGCCAGCAGCCGGGGACAGGGGCTGTGGAACATTCAGTACTTC; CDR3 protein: CASSRGQGLWNIQYF
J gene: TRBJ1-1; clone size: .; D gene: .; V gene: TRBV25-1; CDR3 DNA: TGTGCCAGCAGTCCCACGGGCACTGAAGCTTTCTTT; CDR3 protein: CASSPTGTEAFF
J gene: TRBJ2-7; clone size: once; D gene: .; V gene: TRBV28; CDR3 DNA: TGTGCCAGCAGCCGATCGGGAGAGATAGAGCAGTACTTC; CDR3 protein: CASSRSGEIEQYF
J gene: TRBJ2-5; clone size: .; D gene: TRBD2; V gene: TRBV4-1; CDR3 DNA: TGCGCCAGCAGCCCCCAGCGGGAGGGCCGGGAGACCCAGTACTTC; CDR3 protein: CASSPQREGRETQYF
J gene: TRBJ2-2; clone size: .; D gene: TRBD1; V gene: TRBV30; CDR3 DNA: TGTGCCTGGAGCGGTGGACAGGGAGGATGGGAGCTGTTTTTT; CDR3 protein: CAWSGGQGGWELFF
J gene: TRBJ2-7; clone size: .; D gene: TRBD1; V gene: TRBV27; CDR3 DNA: TGTGCCAGCAGTTCCATCAGGGGGCCCAACGAGCAGTACTTC; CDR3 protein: CASSSIRGPNEQYF
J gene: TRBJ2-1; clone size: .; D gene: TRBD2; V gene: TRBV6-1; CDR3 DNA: TGTGCCAGCAGTGAAGTGGCGGGAGGGCGAAGGAATGAGCAGTTCTTC; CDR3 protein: CASSEVAGGRRNEQFF
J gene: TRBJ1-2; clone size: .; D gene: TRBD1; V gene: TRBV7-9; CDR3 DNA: TGTGCCAGCAGCTTTCGGCAGGGGGTTTATGGCTACACCTTC; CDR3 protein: CASSFRQGVYGYTF
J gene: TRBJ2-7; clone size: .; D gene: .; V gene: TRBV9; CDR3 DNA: TGTGCCAGCAGCGTAGGCCAGGCCGGGACAATCTACGAGCAGTACTTC; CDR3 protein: CASSVGQAGTIYEQYF